These 23 T cell receptor beta chains were sequenced from one sample in a study of cytomegalovirus exposure and HLA in healthy donors. Primers: 60 Vbeta forward and 13 Jbeta reverse. Clones were sequenced by immunoSEQ multiplex PCR, and TCRdb holds only the in-frame ones, with some missing. The profile shows 200,000 to 250,000 clones, 70% to 80% of them singletons. The sample taken for sequencing was PBMCs. Every receptor here comes from a woman in her 30s in good health and CMV-seronegative.

V gene TRBV7-9 combines with J gene TRBJ2-7; 9 nucleotides match TRBD1. V was clipped by 0 bases and J by 1 base; unmatched bases: 1. Germline assignment: CDR1 SEHNR and CDR2 FQNEAQ (reference sequence). This CDR3 spans 15 amino acids. CDR3 bases: TGTGCCAGCAGCTTAGCTGGGACAGGGTCCTACGAGCAGTACTTC. This gives the protein CASSLAGTGSYEQYF.

This clone was observed a single time. This sequence joins TRBV5-1 and TRBJ1-1, with 7 positions matching TRBD1. Germline V gene lookup returns CDR1 SGHRS and CDR2 YFSETQ. The CDR3 totals 16 residues. V lost 1 base and J lost 9; bases outside the gene matches: 15. DNA of the CDR3: TGCGCCAGCAGCTTGATGGCAGGGGGGTCGCACCTGAAAGCTTTCTTT. Translation gives CASSLMAGGSHLKAFF.

This clone was observed a few times. The chain links TRBV11-1 to TRBJ2-2, with 7 bases identical to TRBD2. The V gene's germline CDR1 is SGHAT and CDR2 FQDESV (reference sequence). The length of the CDR3 is 17 residues. V lost 1 base, J lost 5 bases, and 10 bases stayed unmatched. CDR3 sequence: CASSLGLSGRWTGELFF. The CDR3 DNA sequence: TGTGCCAGCAGCTTAGGCCTTTCCGGGAGGTGGACCGGGGAGCTGTTTTTT. Filled out from reference TRBV11-1 and TRBJ2-2, the complete variable domain reads EAEVAQSPRYKITEKSQAVAFWCDPISGHATLYWYRQILGQGPELLVQFQDESVVDDSQLPKDRFSAERLKGVDSTLKIQPAELGDSAMYLCASSLGLSGRWTGELFFGEGSRLTVL.

This clone came up once. The genes are TRBV5-1 and TRBJ2-2, with a possible D match to TRBD2 (5 bases). The CDR3 runs to 14 residues. Germline V gene lookup returns CDR1 SGHRS and CDR2 YFSETQ. Trimming cost V 3 bases and J 7 bases, with 13 bases left between them. This CDR3 is CASSSPGKGGELFF. The CDR3 nucleotides are TGCGCCAGCAGCTCACCCGGGAAGGGCGGGGAGCTGTTTTTT.

For the CDR3, the DNA is TGCGCCAGCAGCCCCGAGCTAGCCAAAAACATTCAGTACTTC. This gives the protein CASSPELAKNIQYF. J is TRBJ2-4 and V is TRBV5-1; D uncertain. This CDR3 is 14 amino acids long. Trimming stripped 4 bases from V and 0 bases from J, with 8 bases between. The germline V gene has CDR1 SGHRS and CDR2 YFSETQ.

The chain combines TRBV6-5 with TRBJ2-5, with a weak D call TRBD2 (7 bases). CDR1 and CDR2 from the germline V gene are MNHEY and SVGAGI. CDR3 size: 15 residues. Trimming pared 1 base from V and 5 bases from J, leaving 14 bases between. CDR3 DNA sequence: TGTGCCAGCAGTTACTGGGAGAGGGGGGGGGAGACCCAGTACTTC. Translation: CASSYWERGGETQYF.

This clone was found a few times. The gene calls are TRBV2 and TRBJ1-5; D unresolved. The V end lost 8 bases, the J end lost 2 bases, and 13 bases lay between the germline ends. The CDR3 runs to 14 residues. The germline V gene encodes CDR1 SNHLY and CDR2 FYNNEI. The CDR3, as DNA: TGTGCCAGCGGTCGGAGCGTGGGCAATCAGCCCCAGCATTTT. Translated: CASGRSVGNQPQHF.

The rearrangement joins TRBV19 to TRBJ1-1; D gene ambiguous. V shed 3 bases and J shed 1 base, with 21 bases lying between them. There are 18 residues in the CDR3. Germline V gene lookup returns CDR1 LNHDA and CDR2 SQIVND (reference sequence). The CDR3 bases are TGTGCCAGTAGTATCGTCATGGCAGCCGGAGACCCGAACACTGAAGCTTTCTTT. Amino acids: CASSIVMAAGDPNTEAFF.

The chain uses TRBV15 and TRBJ2-7; TRBD2 aligns across 7 bases. The ends lost 1 base at V and 4 bases at J; junction bases unmatched: 10. Germline V gene data show CDR1 as LNHNV and CDR2 as YYDKDF (reference sequence). This CDR3 contains 16 residues. The DNA for the CDR3 is TGTGCCACCAGCAGAGCTCCGGCGGGAGCTTCTTACGAGCAGTACTTC. As protein: CATSRAPAGASYEQYF.

This clone was detected a few times. The chain employs TRBV5-1 and TRBJ2-1, with 14 positions matching TRBD2. Germline CDR1 reads SGHRS; CDR2 reads YFSETQ. The junction had 8 bases not matched to a gene; V was cut back by 4 bases and J by 8 bases. The length of the CDR3 is 16 residues. CDR3 DNA sequence: TGCGCCAGCAGCGCTGTGACTAGCGGGAGGGAACATGAGCAGTTCTTC. Translating gives CASSAVTSGREHEQFF. The full variable domain, rest sourced from reference TRBV5-1 and TRBJ2-1, is KAGVTQTPRYLIKTRGQQVTLSCSPISGHRSVSWYQQTPGQGLQFLFEYFSETQRNKGNFPGRFSGRQFSNSRSEMNVSTLELGDSALYLCASSAVTSGREHEQFFGPGTRLTVL.

The rearrangement joins TRBV4-2 to TRBJ2-3, with TRBD2 matching 9 bases. The CDR3 is 14 amino acids. After removal of 0 bases from V and 12 bases from J, the junction contained 7 bases not matched to a gene. Germline lookup yields CDR1 LGHNA and CDR2 YNFKEQ. The CDR3: CASSQDYGGRAQYF. DNA for the CDR3: TGTGCCAGCAGCCAAGATTATGGCGGGAGGGCCCAGTATTTT.

The genes are TRBV7-9 and TRBJ2-1; no firm D call. CDR1 and CDR2 from the germline V gene are SEHNR and FQNEAQ (reference sequence). This CDR3 spans 12 amino acids. Deletions cut 2 bases from V and 8 bases from J, with 7 bases between. The CDR3: CASSLRFDEQFF. The DNA of the CDR3 is TGTGCCAGCAGCTTACGTTTCGATGAGCAGTTCTTC.

This rearrangement joins TRBV19 to TRBJ1-1, with 10 bases lining up with TRBD1. CDR3 length: 11 amino acids. Germline trimming cut 8 bases from V and 9 bases from J; bases unmatched to any gene: 3. Per the germline V gene, CDR1 is LNHDA and CDR2 is SQIVND (reference sequence). The CDR3 DNA sequence: TGTGCCAGTGGGACAGGGGCACAAGCTTTCTTT. Translating it yields CASGTGAQAFF.

This sequence joins TRBV5-4 and TRBJ2-7; D is unclear. Trimming cost V 2 bases and J 1 base, with 7 bases left between them. Germline V gene lookup returns CDR1 SGHNT and CDR2 YYREEE (reference sequence). This CDR3 has 13 residues. This chain's CDR3 is CASSFQSSYEQYF. CDR3 sequence (DNA): TGTGCCAGCAGCTTTCAGTCTTCCTACGAGCAGTACTTC. Looking up the rest from reference TRBV5-4 and TRBJ2-7 gives the full variable domain: ETGVTQSPTHLIKTRGQQVTLRCSSQSGHNTVSWYQQALGQGPQFIFQYYREEENGRGNFPPRFSGLQFPNYSSELNVNALELDDSALYLCASSFQSSYEQYFGPGTRLTVT.

This clone came up a few times. The CDR3: CASSLDGGETGLNEKLFF. The CDR3 DNA sequence: TGCGCCAGCAGCTTGGATGGGGGGGAGACAGGCCTAAATGAAAAACTGTTTTTT. The chain is built from TRBV5-1 and TRBJ1-4; a weak D match, TRBD1 (6 bases). This CDR3 has 18 amino acids. The V gene lost 0 bases and the J gene lost 5 bases, with 20 bases spanning the gap. Germline V gene sequence: CDR1 SGHRS, CDR2 YFSETQ.

This clone was observed a few times. CDR3 region: CASSFTAGGEAFF. In DNA form, the CDR3 reads TGTGCCAGCAGTTTTACGGCAGGGGGCGAAGCTTTCTTT. J is TRBJ1-1 and V is TRBV28; 8 nucleotides match TRBD1. V gave up 3 bases and J gave up 8 bases; unmatched junction bases: 5. Germline CDR1 and CDR2: MDHEN and SYDVKM. This CDR3 is built from 13 residues.

The chain has TRBV27 and TRBJ1-5; D might be TRBD1 (5 bases). Trimming removed 3 bases at V and 2 bases at J, with 11 bases between. Germline V gives CDR1 MNHEY, CDR2 SMNVEV (reference sequence). This CDR3 is 15 amino acids long. CDR3 in amino acids: CASSFWGEGNQPQHF. The DNA of the CDR3 is TGTGCCAGCAGTTTTTGGGGGGAAGGCAATCAGCCCCAGCATTTT.

The chain uses TRBV5-1 and TRBJ1-6; 8 bases map to TRBD1. V was pared by 0 bases and J by 9 bases, with 11 bases of the junction left unmatched. The CDR3 is 17 residues long. Germline CDR1 is SGHRS and CDR2 is YFSETQ. CDR3 sequence reads: CASSLATGGYLSSPLHF. The CDR3 DNA reads TGCGCCAGCAGCTTGGCAACAGGGGGTTACTTAAGTTCACCCCTCCACTTT.

This clone was observed a few times. At one end the junction does not follow the germline gene, possibly because of a read error. V and J are TRBV6-4 and TRBJ1-2; 10 bases agree with TRBD1. Germline V lookup: CDR1 MRHNA, CDR2 SNTAGT. This CDR3 has 14 residues. CDR3 loop: CASSDGGTGEGYPF. The CDR3 DNA reads as TGTGCCAGCAGTGACGGGGGGACAGGGGAAGGCTACCCCTTC.

The chain joins TRBV28 to TRBJ2-7; no firm D call. CDR1 is MDHEN, CDR2 SYDVKM, per germline. V gave up 3 bases and J gave up 4 bases, with 7 bases separating them. The CDR3 extends over 12 amino acids. The CDR3 DNA reads as TGTGCCAGCAGTTTGTCCGGTTACGAGCAGTACTTC. Its translation: CASSLSGYEQYF.

This clone was seen a few times. The CDR3 region is CASQSGQAGETQYF. The CDR3 DNA follows: TGCGCCAGCCAAAGCGGACAAGCGGGGGAGACCCAGTACTTC. The rearrangement uses TRBV5-1 and TRBJ2-5, with TRBD2 matching over 7 bases. Germline V lookup: CDR1 SGHRS, CDR2 YFSETQ. V lost 7 bases and J lost 5; bases outside the gene matches: 11. The CDR3 runs 14 residues.

The chain recombines TRBV27 with TRBJ2-3, with D maybe TRBD2 (5 bases). Deletions cut 1 base from V and 0 bases from J, with 11 bases between. The germline V gene has CDR1 MNHEY and CDR2 SMNVEV (reference sequence). The CDR3 sequence is 16 residues long. CDR3 in DNA: TGTGCCAGCAGTTTATGGGTGGACTCTAGCACAGATACGCAGTATTTT. It codes for CASSLWVDSSTDTQYF.

The V and J genes are TRBV28 and TRBJ2-1, with 11 nucleotides matching TRBD1. V lost 5 bases to trimming and J lost 5 bases; unmatched junction nucleotides: 5. This CDR3 comprises 15 residues. Germline values: CDR1 MDHEN, CDR2 SYDVKM. The CDR3 DNA follows: TGTGCCAGCAGTGGCGGACAGGGGGCGCACAATGAGCAGTTCTTC. Its protein is CASSGGQGAHNEQFF. The full variable domain, completed using reference TRBV28 and TRBJ2-1, is DVKVTQSSRYLVKRTGEKVFLECVQDMDHENMFWYRQDPGLGLRLIYFSYDVKMKEKGDIPEGYSVSREKKERFSLILESASTNQTSMYLCASSGGQGAHNEQFFGPGTRLTVL.